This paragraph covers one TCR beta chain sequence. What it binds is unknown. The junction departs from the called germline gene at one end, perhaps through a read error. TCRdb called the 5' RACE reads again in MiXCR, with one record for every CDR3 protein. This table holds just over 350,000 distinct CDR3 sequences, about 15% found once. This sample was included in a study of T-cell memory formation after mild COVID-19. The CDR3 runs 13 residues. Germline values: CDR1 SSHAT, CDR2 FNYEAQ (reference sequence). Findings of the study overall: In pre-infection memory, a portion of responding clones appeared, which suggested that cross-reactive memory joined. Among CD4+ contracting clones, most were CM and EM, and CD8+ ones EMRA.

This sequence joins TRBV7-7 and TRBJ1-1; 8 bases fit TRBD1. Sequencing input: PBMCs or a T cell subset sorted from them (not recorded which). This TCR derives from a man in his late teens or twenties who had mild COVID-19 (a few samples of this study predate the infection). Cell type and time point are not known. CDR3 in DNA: TGTGCTAGCAGCTTGGGACAGGACGCTGAAGCTTTCTTT. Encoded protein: CASSLGQDAEAFF.